This T cell receptor (beta chain) was observed in a study of shared clonotypes between healthy human individuals. In the study overall: Donor ages ranged 18 to 49 years: a couple of women, a few men. Study conclusions and caveats: Genetic and exposure-history diversity was limited by the few donors.

There are a few counts of this clone. Its matching antigen is unknown. An assay was performed, and its level was deep. The protocol was immunoSEQ multiplex PCR, while the TCRdb copy is restricted to in-frame clones and leaves out a portion. The sample lists 2 million to 2.5 million clones; roughly 90% were seen once. The CD4+ fraction was divided into a CD45RA+ naive subset and a CD45RA-negative memory subset. Sample: naive CD4+ T cells from PBMCs. The subset was: CD45RA+ positively selected. The sequence was collected from a man aged 18 to 29 in good health. Some clones in this sample may be carry-over from other donors' samples.

The CDR3 DNA is TGCGCCAGCACCGTGGGACAGAACTATGGCTACACCTTC. The encoded protein is CASTVGQNYGYTF. The genes are TRBV5-1 and TRBJ1-2; 7 positions agree with TRBD1. J was trimmed by 2 bases and V by 6 bases; bases with no gene match: 4. Germline assignment: CDR1 SGHRS and CDR2 YFSETQ. The CDR3 length is 13 residues.